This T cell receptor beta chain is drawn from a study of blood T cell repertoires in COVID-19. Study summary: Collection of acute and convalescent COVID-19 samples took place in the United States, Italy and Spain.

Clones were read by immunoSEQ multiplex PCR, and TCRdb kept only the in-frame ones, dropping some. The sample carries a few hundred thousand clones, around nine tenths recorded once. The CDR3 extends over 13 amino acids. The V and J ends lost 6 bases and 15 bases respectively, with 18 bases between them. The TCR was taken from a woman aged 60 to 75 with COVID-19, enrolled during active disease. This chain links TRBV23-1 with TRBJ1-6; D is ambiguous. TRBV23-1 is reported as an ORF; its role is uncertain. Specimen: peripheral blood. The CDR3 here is CASSAGVPSCLHF. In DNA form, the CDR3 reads TGCGCCAGCAGCGCCGGGGTGCCTTCTTGCCTCCACTTT.